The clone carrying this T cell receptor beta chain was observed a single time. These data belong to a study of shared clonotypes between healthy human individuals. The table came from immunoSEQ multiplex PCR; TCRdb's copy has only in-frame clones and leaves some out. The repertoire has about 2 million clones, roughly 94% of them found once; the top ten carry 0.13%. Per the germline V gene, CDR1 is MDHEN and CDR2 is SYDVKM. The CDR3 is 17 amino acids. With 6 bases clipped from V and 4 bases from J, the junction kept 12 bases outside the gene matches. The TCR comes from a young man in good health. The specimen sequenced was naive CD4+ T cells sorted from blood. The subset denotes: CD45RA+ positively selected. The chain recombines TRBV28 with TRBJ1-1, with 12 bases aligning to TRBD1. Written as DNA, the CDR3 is TGTGCCAGCAGACCGATGGGACAGGGGGCTTGGGGCACTGAAGCTTTCTTT. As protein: CASRPMGQGAWGTEAFF.